This T cell receptor beta chain was observed in a study of T-cell memory formation after mild COVID-19. Whole-study context: TCR clusters mostly belonged to single donors. Whole-study findings and limits: Within pre-infection memory, some responding clones were found, suggesting cross-reactive memory joined. The authors did not confirm SARS-CoV-2 specificity of second-wave clones peaking day 37.

MiXCR was run by TCRdb on the 5' RACE reads, yielding one entry per CDR3 protein. The sample yields roughly 480,000 distinct CDR3 sequences, approximately 23% seen once. Notes on this clonotype: Its antigen is currently unknown.

Per germline, CDR1 SGDLS and CDR2 YYNGEE. V shed 1 base, J shed 6 bases, and the junction held 13 bases outside the gene matches. This CDR3 has 16 amino acids. The sequencing sample was made of PBMCs or a T cell subset sorted from them (not recorded which). This clonotype originated in an adult woman who had mild COVID-19 (a few samples of this study predate the infection). Cell type and time point are not known. The chain is built from TRBV9 and TRBJ2-7, with 7 bases fitting TRBD1. The CDR3 reads CASSVSSRTGAVEQYF. The CDR3 DNA is TGTGCCAGCAGCGTAAGTTCTCGCACAGGGGCCGTCGAGCAGTACTTC.